This is a list of T cell receptor beta chains from one sample in a study of shared clonotypes between healthy human individuals. Clones were read by immunoSEQ multiplex PCR, and TCRdb kept only the in-frame ones, dropping some. The sample lists some 2.1 million clones, about 95% occurring once. Material for sequencing was naive CD8+ T cells sorted from blood. The source of these receptors is a man between 18 and 35 years old in good health. The CDR3 runs from the conserved cysteine through the conserved F or W. D genes are given only for firm matches. The size field is filled for only some rows; it gives once, few, many or a size class.

clone_size	d_call	v_call	j_call	cdr3_aa	cdr3_nt
once	TRBD1	TRBV14	TRBJ2-7	CASSQMTGYEQYF	TGTGCCAGCAGCCAGATGACAGGGTACGAGCAGTACTTC
.	.	TRBV19	TRBJ1-1	CASSPEGAVNTEAFF	TGTGCCAGTAGTCCAGAAGGAGCGGTGAACACTGAAGCTTTCTTT
.	.	TRBV7-9	TRBJ1-2	CASSLLARDGYTF	TGTGCCAGCAGCTTACTCGCCCGGGATGGCTACACCTTC
.	.	TRBV29-1	TRBJ1-1	CSALTGDTEAFF	TGCAGTGCACTTACCGGAGACACTGAAGCTTTCTTT
.	.	TRBV6-5	TRBJ2-7	CASSWDVDSYEQYF	TGTGCCAGCAGTTGGGACGTGGACTCCTACGAGCAGTACTTC
.	.	TRBV5-4	TRBJ2-7	CASSLGGFSGEQYF	TGTGCCAGCAGCTTGGGAGGCTTTTCAGGCGAGCAGTACTTC
once	.	TRBV7-9	TRBJ2-4	CASSGTQNIQYF	TGTGCCAGCAGCGGGACGCAAAACATTCAGTACTTC
.	TRBD1	TRBV28	TRBJ1-5	CASSAHRGMGNQPQHF	TGTGCCAGCAGTGCGCACAGGGGGATGGGCAATCAGCCCCAGCATTTT
.	.	TRBV7-6	TRBJ2-5	CASSDPPVIYRVETQYF	TGTGCCAGCAGCGACCCCCCGGTGATCTACAGGGTTGAGACCCAGTACTTC
.	.	TRBV2	TRBJ1-5	CASSEWTGHSNQPQHF	TGTGCCAGCAGTGAATGGACGGGACATAGCAATCAGCCCCAGCATTTT
.	.	TRBV6-1	TRBJ2-7	CASSGGASSYEQYF	TGTGCCAGCAGTGGGGGGGCCTCATCCTACGAGCAGTACTTC
few	TRBD1	TRBV4-1	TRBJ2-7	CASSQDGGRGQNEQYF	TGCGCCAGCAGCCAAGACGGAGGCAGGGGGCAAAACGAGCAGTACTTC
.	TRBD1	TRBV7-9	TRBJ2-3	CASSLLTGGPTDTQYF	TGTGCCAGCAGCTTATTGACAGGGGGCCCCACAGATACGCAGTATTTT
.	.	TRBV4-3	TRBJ2-7	CASSQDPGATWYEQCF	TGCGCCAGCAGCCAAGATCCAGGGGCGACATGGTACGAGCAGTGCTTC
.	.	TRBV19	TRBJ1-1	CASSIDLSGGLEAFF	TGTGCCAGTAGTATAGATCTAAGTGGGGGGCTTGAAGCTTTCTTT
.	TRBD1	TRBV27	TRBJ1-1	CASSSLPGTVAGAFF	TGTGCCAGCAGTTCCCTACCTGGGACAGTGGCAGGAGCTTTCTTT
.	.	TRBV28	TRBJ2-1	CASSPEWGRDEQFF	TGTGCCAGCAGTCCCGAGTGGGGAAGGGATGAGCAGTTCTTC
once	.	TRBV28	TRBJ1-6	CASSLLDGGGSPLHF	TGTGCCAGCAGTTTGCTGGACGGGGGAGGATCACCCCTCCACTTT
.	.	TRBV7-3	TRBJ2-1	CASSPTGNEQFF	TGTGCCAGCAGCCCTACGGGGAATGAGCAGTTCTTC
.	.	TRBV7-2	TRBJ2-1	CASSLPPQSYNEQFF	TGTGCCAGCAGCTTACCCCCACAGTCCTACAATGAGCAGTTCTTC
.	.	TRBV28	TRBJ1-1	CASTSGGTEAFF	TGTGCCAGCACCTCAGGAGGGACTGAAGCTTTCTTT
.	.	TRBV10-1	TRBJ2-7	CASSELPLSGSVSYEQYF	TGCGCCAGCAGTGAGTTGCCTCTCTCGGGCTCCGTCTCCTACGAGCAGTACTTC
.	.	TRBV7-8	TRBJ2-7	CASSLAGLPPYEQYF	TGTGCCAGCAGCTTAGCGGGACTCCCCCCCTACGAGCAGTACTTC
.	.	TRBV7-2	TRBJ1-5	CASSLGENSNQPQHF	TGTGCCAGCAGCTTAGGTGAGAACAGCAATCAGCCCCAGCATTTT
.	.	TRBV6-1	TRBJ2-5	CASGNPLYF	TGTGCCAGCGGGAACCCCTTGTACTTC
once	.	TRBV6-1	TRBJ2-6	CATEPRENGANVLTF	TGTGCTACAGAGCCTAGGGAGAACGGGGCCAACGTCCTGACTTTC
.	.	TRBV6-1	TRBJ2-7	CASSAGVAYEQYF	TGTGCCAGCAGTGCAGGGGTAGCCTACGAGCAGTACTTC
.	.	TRBV29-1	TRBJ1-2	CSVESPQDLYGYTF	TGCAGCGTTGAATCCCCACAGGATCTCTATGGCTACACCTTC
.	.	TRBV28	TRBJ2-1	CASSPWTDSSYNEQFF	TGTGCCAGCAGTCCCTGGACAGACAGCTCCTACAATGAGCAGTTCTTC